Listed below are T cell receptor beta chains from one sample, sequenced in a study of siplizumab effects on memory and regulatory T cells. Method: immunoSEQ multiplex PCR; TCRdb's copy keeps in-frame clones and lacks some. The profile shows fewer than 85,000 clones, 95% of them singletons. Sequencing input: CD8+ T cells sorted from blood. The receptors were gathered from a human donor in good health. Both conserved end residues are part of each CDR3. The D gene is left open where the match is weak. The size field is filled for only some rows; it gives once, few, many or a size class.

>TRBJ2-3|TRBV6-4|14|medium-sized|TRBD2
CASSPGLATDTQYF
TGTGCCAGCAGTCCGGGACTAGCCACAGATACGCAGTATTTT
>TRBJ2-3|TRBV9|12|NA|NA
CASSVPTDTQYF
TGTGCCAGCAGCGTACCCACAGATACGCAGTATTTT
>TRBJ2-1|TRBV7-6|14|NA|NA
CASSSERAYNEQFF
TGTGCCAGCAGCTCAGAGAGGGCCTACAATGAGCAGTTCTTC
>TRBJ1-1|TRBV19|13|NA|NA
CASNSGSHTEAFF
TGTGCCAGTAACTCGGGCAGTCACACTGAAGCTTTCTTT
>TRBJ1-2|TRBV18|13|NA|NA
CASSSTGTYGYTF
TGTGCCAGCTCCTCTACCGGGACTTATGGCTACACCTTC
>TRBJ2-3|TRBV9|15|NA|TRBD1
CASSLRQGLADTQYF
TGTGCCAGCTCCCTCCGACAGGGGTTGGCAGATACGCAGTATTTT
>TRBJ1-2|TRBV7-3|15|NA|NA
CASSLTGGSHYGYTF
TGTGCCAGCAGCTTAACGGGGGGGAGCCACTATGGCTACACCTTC
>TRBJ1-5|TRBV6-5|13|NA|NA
CASSRQFNQPQHF
TGTGCCAGCAGTCGACAGTTCAATCAGCCCCAGCATTTT
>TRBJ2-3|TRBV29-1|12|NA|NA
CSVEKGLDTQYF
TGCAGCGTTGAAAAGGGCTTAGATACGCAGTATTTT
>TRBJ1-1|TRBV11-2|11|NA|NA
CASSLRTEAFF
TGTGCCAGCAGCTTGAGGACTGAAGCTTTCTTT
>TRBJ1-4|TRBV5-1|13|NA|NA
CASSFRTEEKLFF
TGCGCCAGCAGCTTCCGGACGGAGGAAAAACTGTTTTTT
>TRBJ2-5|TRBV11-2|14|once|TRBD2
CASSLVSGVREQYF
TGTGCCAGCAGCTTAGTCAGCGGGGTTAGGGAGCAGTACTTC
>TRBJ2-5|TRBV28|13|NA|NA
CATRGGQGETQYF
TGTGCCACCCGAGGGGGGCAGGGTGAGACCCAGTACTTC
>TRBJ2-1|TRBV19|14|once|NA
CASSITGSYNEQFF
TGTGCCAGTAGTATTACCGGGAGCTACAATGAGCAGTTCTTC
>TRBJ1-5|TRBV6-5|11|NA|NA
CASTGGMPQHF
TGTGCCAGCACCGGCGGTATGCCCCAGCATTTT
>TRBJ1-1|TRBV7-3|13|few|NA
CASSFTWGAEAFF
TGTGCCAGCAGCTTCACTTGGGGGGCTGAAGCTTTCTTT
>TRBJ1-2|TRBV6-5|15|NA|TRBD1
CASSYYTGGGYGYTF
TGTGCCAGCAGTTATTATACAGGGGGCGGCTATGGCTACACCTTC
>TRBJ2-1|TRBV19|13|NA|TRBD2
CATTSGIHNEQFF
TGTGCCACGACTAGCGGAATCCACAATGAGCAGTTCTTC
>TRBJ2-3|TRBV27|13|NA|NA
CASSPIDTDTQYF
TGTGCCAGCAGTCCTATCGACACAGATACGCAGTATTTT
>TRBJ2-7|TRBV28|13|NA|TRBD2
CASLAGLSYEQYF
TGTGCCAGCCTAGCGGGACTTTCCTACGAGCAGTACTTC
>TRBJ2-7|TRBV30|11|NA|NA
CAWSVSYEQYF
TGTGCCTGGAGTGTAAGCTACGAGCAGTACTTC
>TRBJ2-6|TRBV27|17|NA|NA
CASSWTDGRAGANVLTF
TGTGCCAGCAGCTGGACGGATGGAAGGGCTGGGGCCAACGTCCTGACTTTC
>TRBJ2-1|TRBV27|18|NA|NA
CASTLRGARPELYNEQFF
TGTGCCAGCACCCTCAGGGGTGCCCGGCCGGAACTTTACAATGAGCAGTTCTTC
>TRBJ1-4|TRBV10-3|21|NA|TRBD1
CAIQSLKGTGQTNSTNEKLFF
TGTGCCATCCAGAGTTTAAAAGGGACAGGGCAAACTAATTCAACTAATGAAAAACTGTTTTTT
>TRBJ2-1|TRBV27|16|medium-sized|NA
CASSRPTSGFRNEQFF
TGTGCCAGCAGTCGCCCTACTTCGGGGTTTCGTAATGAGCAGTTCTTC
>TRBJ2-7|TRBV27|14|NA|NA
CASSLFAGPYEQYF
TGTGCCAGCAGTTTATTTGCGGGACCCTACGAGCAGTACTTC
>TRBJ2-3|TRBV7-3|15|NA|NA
CASSLTGGETDTQYF
TGTGCCAGCAGCTTAACGGGCGGGGAGACAGATACGCAGTATTTT
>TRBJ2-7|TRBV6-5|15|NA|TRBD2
CASSYTSGRAYEQYF
TGTGCCAGCAGTTACACTAGCGGGCGAGCCTACGAGCAGTACTTC
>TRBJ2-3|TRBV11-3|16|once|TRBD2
CASSERTSGSTDTQYF
TGTGCCAGCAGCGAACGGACTAGCGGGAGCACAGATACGCAGTATTTT
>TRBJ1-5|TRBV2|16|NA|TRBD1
CASSERDRAQSVSQHF
TGTGCCAGCAGTGAAAGGGACAGGGCACAATCAGTGTCCCAGCATTTT
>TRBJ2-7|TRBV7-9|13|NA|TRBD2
CASSRSGSGEQYF
TGTGCCAGCAGCCGGAGCGGGAGCGGAGAGCAGTACTTC
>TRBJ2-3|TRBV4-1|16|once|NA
CASSQGQGTSTDTQYF
TGCGCCAGCAGCCAAGGCCAGGGTACTAGCACAGATACGCAGTATTTT
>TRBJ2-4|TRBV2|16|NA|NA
CASSEGLKQERNIQYF
TGTGCCAGCAGTGAGGGGCTGAAGCAAGAAAGGAACATTCAGTACTTC
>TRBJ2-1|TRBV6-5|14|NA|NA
CASSQGSSYNEQFF
TGTGCCAGCAGTCAGGGAAGCTCCTACAATGAGCAGTTCTTC
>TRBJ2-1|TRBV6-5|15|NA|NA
CASSYRELSYNEQFF
TGTGCCAGCAGCTACAGGGAACTCTCCTACAATGAGCAGTTCTTC
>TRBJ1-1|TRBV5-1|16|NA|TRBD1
CASSLTPGQGNTEAFF
TGCGCCAGCAGCTTGACCCCGGGACAGGGTAACACTGAAGCTTTCTTT
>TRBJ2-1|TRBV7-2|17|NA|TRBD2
CASSLAPRTSGGDEQFF
TGTGCCAGCAGCTTAGCGCCTCGGACTAGCGGGGGTGATGAGCAGTTCTTC
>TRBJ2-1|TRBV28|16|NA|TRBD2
CASNSITSVAYNEQFF
TGTGCCAGCAATTCGATCACTAGCGTAGCCTACAATGAGCAGTTCTTC
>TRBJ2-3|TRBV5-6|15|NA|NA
CASSLGWDGTDTQYF
TGTGCCAGCAGCTTGGGATGGGACGGCACAGATACGCAGTATTTT
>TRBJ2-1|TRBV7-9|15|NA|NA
CASSPRDATYNEQFF
TGTGCCAGCAGCCCCCGGGACGCCACTTACAATGAGCAGTTCTTC
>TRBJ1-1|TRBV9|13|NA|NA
CASSDGRNTEAFF
TGTGCCAGCAGCGATGGGAGGAACACTGAAGCTTTCTTT
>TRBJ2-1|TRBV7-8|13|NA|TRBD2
CASSLRGRDEQFF
TGTGCCAGCAGCTTACGAGGGAGGGATGAGCAGTTCTTC
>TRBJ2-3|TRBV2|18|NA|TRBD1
CASRENSLQGESTDTQYF
TGTGCCAGCAGAGAAAATAGCCTACAGGGGGAAAGCACAGATACGCAGTATTTT
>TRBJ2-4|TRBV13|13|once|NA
CASSLHGNNIQYF
TGTGCCAGCAGCTTGCACGGTAATAACATTCAGTACTTC
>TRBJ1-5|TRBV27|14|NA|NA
CASSSGPKHQPQHF
TGTGCCAGCAGCTCCGGCCCGAAGCATCAGCCCCAGCATTTT
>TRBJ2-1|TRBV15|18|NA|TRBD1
CATSRTAGGRSSYNEQFF
TGTGCCACCAGCAGAACCGCAGGGGGTCGGAGCTCCTACAATGAGCAGTTCTTC
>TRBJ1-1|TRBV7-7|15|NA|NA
CASSPYDIQNTEAFF
TGTGCTAGCAGCCCCTACGATATACAGAACACTGAAGCTTTCTTT
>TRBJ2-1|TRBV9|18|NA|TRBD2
CASSVALGLAGAYNEQFF
TGTGCCAGCAGCGTAGCACTGGGACTAGCGGGAGCCTACAATGAGCAGTTCTTC
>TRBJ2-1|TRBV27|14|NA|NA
CASSLRDPHNEQFF
TGTGCCAGCAGTCTCCGGGACCCACACAATGAGCAGTTCTTC
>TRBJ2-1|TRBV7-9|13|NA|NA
CASTLGAYNEQFF
TGTGCCAGCACGCTCGGCGCCTACAATGAGCAGTTCTTC